This TCR beta chain was profiled in a study of blood T cell repertoires in COVID-19. This clone was seen more than once but under ten times. The data were produced by immunoSEQ multiplex PCR, yet TCRdb's version contains in-frame clones alone and is incomplete. The sample includes about 250,000 clones, about nine tenths of them seen just once. V was cut by 8 bases and J by 2 bases, with 9 bases left in between. This CDR3 has 12 amino acids. What was sequenced was peripheral blood. The genes are TRBV12-3 or TRBV12-4 and TRBJ1-1; D remains ambiguous. The source is a young man with COVID-19, enrolled during active disease. The CDR3 sequence: CASSPENTEAFF. Written as DNA, the CDR3 is TGTGCCAGCTCCCCAGAAAACACTGAAGCTTTCTTT.